Each of the 20 T cell receptor beta chains below was sequenced from the same sample in a study of T cells after posttransplantation cyclophosphamide. Methotrexate plus calcineurin inhibitor accompanied controls' myeloablative marrow transplants; sampling was 1 year later. The assay was immunoSEQ multiplex PCR, and TCRdb's table has in-frame clones only and misses some. Of some 15,000 clones listed, 65% to 85% are singletons. This material consisted of PBMCs, taken approximately 64 weeks after allogeneic stem cell transplant with calcineurin inhibitor and methotrexate. These receptors all come from a young adult male patient who received an allogeneic stem cell transplant from an unrelated donor, was CMV-positive, and had acute and chronic GVHD. The graft donor may account for some of the T cells.

The chain carries TRBV6-5 and TRBJ2-3, with TRBD2 matching over 10 bases. CDR1 and CDR2 from the germline V gene are MNHEY and SVGAGI. V dropped 6 bases and J dropped 1; count of bases not matched to a gene: 4. The CDR3 length is 15 residues. CDR3 nucleotide sequence: TGTGCCAGCAGGGTAGCGGGAGGCCGCACAGATACGCAGTATTTT. Encoded protein: CASRVAGGRTDTQYF.

The rearrangement joins TRBV4-3 to TRBJ2-7; D gene ambiguous. The CDR3 covers 15 residues. The ends were cut back, 0 bases at V and 4 bases at J, with 13 bases in the middle. The germline CDR1 and CDR2 sequences are LGHNA and YSLEER. The CDR3 is CASSQDGGISYEQYF. CDR3 bases: TGCGCCAGCAGCCAAGACGGTGGTATCTCGTACGAGCAGTACTTC.

In this sample, this clone turned up a few times. The chain joins TRBV27 to TRBJ1-5; 9 bases are shared with TRBD1. The CDR3 contains 15 residues. The J segment lost 6 bases and the V segment lost 6 bases, leaving 9 bases of the junction unmatched. Germline lookup yields CDR1 MNHEY and CDR2 SMNVEV (reference sequence). The CDR3 nucleotides are TGTGCCAGCAGGGACACCGGGACAGGGAGTCAGCCCCAGCATTTT. Amino acids: CASRDTGTGSQPQHF.

V usage is TRBV5-8 and J usage is TRBJ2-5, with 9 bases aligning to TRBD1. J was trimmed by 2 bases and V by 3 bases; bases with no gene match: 8. The CDR3 totals 16 residues. The germline V gene has CDR1 SGHTS and CDR2 YDEGEE. DNA of the CDR3: TGTGCCAGCAGCTCGAACAGGGGGCTGATTCAAGAGACCCAGTACTTC. Amino acid sequence: CASSSNRGLIQETQYF.

V usage is TRBV29-1 and J usage is TRBJ2-7; TRBD1 matches at 9 bases. With 5 bases clipped from V and 2 bases from J, the junction kept 4 bases outside the gene matches. Germline CDR1 SQVTM, CDR2 ANQGSEA. This CDR3 has 13 residues. CDR3: CSVRQGGTYEQYF. CDR3 sequence (DNA): TGCAGCGTTAGACAGGGGGGAACCTACGAGCAGTACTTC.

V is TRBV4-2 and J is TRBJ1-1; D perhaps matches TRBD1 (6 bases). Germline V gene sequence: CDR1 LGHNA, CDR2 YNFKEQ. Trimming pared 4 bases from V and 7 bases from J, leaving 13 bases between. The CDR3 is 13 residues long. This CDR3 is CASSRDRLGEAFF. The CDR3 DNA reads as TGTGCCAGCAGCCGTGACAGGTTAGGTGAAGCTTTCTTT.

The V call is TRBV9, the J call TRBJ2-1; 8 nucleotides align to TRBD2. Germline lookup yields CDR1 SGDLS and CDR2 YYNGEE. The CDR3 covers 14 residues. With V trimmed by 6 bases and J by 2 bases, 4 bases remained unmatched. In DNA, the CDR3 is TGTGCCAGCACTCCCGGGGGGGCCTACAATGAGCAGTTCTTC. Translated: CASTPGGAYNEQFF.

This rearrangement joins TRBV28 to TRBJ1-1; 7 nucleotides agree with TRBD1. There are 14 residues in the CDR3. CDR1 and CDR2 (germline): MDHEN, SYDVKM. J was trimmed by 1 base and V by 6 bases; bases with no gene match: 5. This CDR3 reads CASRPGTANTEAFF. In DNA form, the CDR3 reads TGTGCCAGCAGACCCGGGACAGCGAACACTGAAGCTTTCTTT.

The chain has TRBV5-4 and TRBJ2-2, with D maybe TRBD2 (7 bases). V was cut by 0 bases and J by 4 bases, with 10 bases left in between. Germline lookup yields CDR1 SGHNT and CDR2 YYREEE (reference sequence). CDR3 length: 15 amino acids. DNA for the CDR3: TGTGCCAGCAGCTTGGTAGGGGGGGCCACCGGGGAGCTGTTTTTT. Its translation: CASSLVGGATGELFF.

V usage is TRBV18 and J usage is TRBJ1-3; 8 nucleotides agree with TRBD1. V was pared by 4 bases and J by 1 base, with 12 bases of the junction left unmatched. The CDR3 totals 18 residues. Germline V gives CDR1 KGHSH, CDR2 LQKENI. The CDR3 DNA is TGTGCCAGCTCACTGACCGGGACAGGCTCTGTATCTGGAAACACCATATATTTT. Encoded protein: CASSLTGTGSVSGNTIYF.

This chain joins TRBV6-1 and TRBJ1-2; D is uncertain. V lost 1 base to trimming and J lost 2 bases, with 11 bases between them. The length of the CDR3 is 15 residues. CDR1 MNHNS and CDR2 SASEGT come from the germline V gene. The CDR3 bases are TGTGCCAGCAGTGAAGGAGAGGGCCTCAACTATGGCTACACCTTC. As protein: CASSEGEGLNYGYTF.

This chain joins TRBV19 and TRBJ1-1, with TRBD1 matching over 11 bases. The CDR3 runs 18 residues. V was clipped by 5 bases and J by 0 bases; unmatched bases: 11. The V gene's germline CDR1 is LNHDA and CDR2 SQIVND (reference sequence). CDR3 region: CASSDGIRDRGMNTEAFF. CDR3 bases: TGTGCCAGTAGTGACGGGATCCGGGACAGGGGGATGAACACTGAAGCTTTCTTT.

This clone was found once. The rearrangement uses TRBV5-1 and TRBJ2-1; D perhaps matches TRBD2 (6 bases). This CDR3 has 15 amino acids. The V gene lost 4 bases and the J gene lost 1 base, with 12 bases spanning the gap. Germline assignment: CDR1 SGHRS and CDR2 YFSETQ. The CDR3 coding sequence is TGCGCCAGCAGCATAAAAGGAGGGTCCTACAATGAGCAGTTCTTC. Translating it yields CASSIKGGSYNEQFF.

The chain carries TRBV7-9 and TRBJ1-5; D gene ambiguous. Trimming cost V 3 bases and J 7 bases, with 13 bases left between them. CDR3 length equals 14 residues. Germline assignment: CDR1 SEHNR and CDR2 FQNEAQ (reference sequence). The CDR3 region has the DNA TGTGCCAGCAGCTTTGAGGGTGTGGACCAGCCCCAGCATTTT. Translating gives CASSFEGVDQPQHF.

This chain uses TRBV4-1 with TRBJ2-2; 11 nucleotides line up with TRBD2. The V segment lost 1 base and the J segment 8 bases; nucleotides outside the gene matches: 12. CDR3 length equals 18 residues. CDR1 is MGHRA, CDR2 YSYEKL, per germline. The CDR3: CASSQGVSGLAGSGELFF. CDR3 bases: TGCGCCAGCAGCCAAGGGGTCTCTGGACTAGCGGGTTCGGGGGAGCTGTTTTTT.

This clone came up a few times. This chain links TRBV7-3 with TRBJ1-5, with a tentative D call TRBD1 (6 bases). Germline lookup yields CDR1 SGHTA and CDR2 FQGTGA. The CDR3 is made up of 13 amino acids. V was cut by 2 bases and J by 7 bases, with 9 bases left in between. In DNA form, the CDR3 reads TGTGCCAGCAGCTTAGAGGGGGAGCAGCCCCAGCATTTT. Translation: CASSLEGEQPQHF.

The CDR3 DNA sequence: TGCGCCAGCAGGAGGAAATGGCAGTACTTC. Protein: CASRRKWQYF. J is TRBJ2-7 and V is TRBV10-2; D is unclear. The CDR3 covers 10 residues. Germline V gene lookup returns CDR1 WSHSY and CDR2 SAAADI. V was clipped by 6 bases and J by 9 bases, with 9 bases between them.

The rearrangement links TRBV28 to TRBJ1-2; D gene unclear. Germline CDR1 is MDHEN and CDR2 is SYDVKM. Trimming removed 2 bases from V and 4 bases from J, with 14 bases in between. The CDR3 is 15 amino acids. Here the CDR3 reads CASSLSPPAGYGYTF. The CDR3 bases are TGTGCCAGCAGTTTAAGTCCCCCCGCAGGCTATGGCTACACCTTC.

This chain links TRBV10-2 with TRBJ2-1; D possibly corresponds to TRBD1 (5 bases). Trimming pared 7 bases from V and 9 bases from J, leaving 13 bases between. The CDR3 has 12 amino acids. Germline V gives CDR1 WSHSY, CDR2 SAAADI. The CDR3 region is CASNPGAPEQFF. As DNA, the CDR3 is TGCGCCAGCAATCCTGGGGCACCTGAGCAGTTCTTC.

This chain links TRBV7-3 with TRBJ2-5; TRBD2 aligns across 9 bases. CDR1 and CDR2 (germline): SGHTA, FQGTGA. V shed 2 bases and J 5 bases; nucleotides not matched to a gene: 6. The CDR3 runs to 15 residues. As DNA, the CDR3 is TGTGCCAGCAGCTTAGCGGGGGGGCCCGGGGAGACCCAGTACTTC. This codes for CASSLAGGPGETQYF. Variable domain in full (rest from reference TRBV7-3 and TRBJ2-5): GAGVSQTPSNKVTEKGKYVELRCDPISGHTALYWYRQSLGQGPEFLIYFQGTGAADDSGLPNDRFFAVRPEGSVSTLKIQRTERGDSAVYLCASSLAGGPGETQYFGPGTRLLVL.